This entry lists 30 T cell receptor beta chains sequenced from one sample in a study of quantifying T cell responses using KT2 cells. Looking at the study overall: RNA was reverse transcribed with TCR alpha and beta constant-region primers.

An oligo carrying a UMI was ligated to the cDNA 3' end. The first PCR ran 3 to 5 cycles with an equimolar RC1.1 and RC1.2 beta primer mix. TCRdb reprocessed the UMI-ligation and nested PCR reads via MiXCR and lists one record per CDR3 protein. The repertoire holds about 33,000 distinct CDR3 sequences, approximately 10% seen once, with about 9.5% in the top ten. The specimen sequenced was PBMCs spiked with cells of the T cell clone KT2. Receptor source: a human donor.

The chain links TRBV5-1 to TRBJ2-3; maybe TRBD2 (6 bases). CDR3 length: 14 amino acids. With 3 bases removed from V and 6 bases from J, the gap between germline ends came to 14 bases. Germline V gene data show CDR1 as SGHRS and CDR2 as YFSETQ. CDR3 amino acids: CASSSTGAWDTQYF. In nucleotides, the CDR3 is TGCGCCAGCAGCTCCACGGGAGCATGGGATACGCAGTATTTT. The full variable domain, rest sourced from reference TRBV5-1 and TRBJ2-3, is KAGVTQTPRYLIKTRGQQVTLSCSPISGHRSVSWYQQTPGQGLQFLFEYFSETQRNKGNFPGRFSGRQFSNSRSEMNVSTLELGDSALYLCASSSTGAWDTQYFGPGTRLTVL.

In its sample, this clonotype was seen many times. The chain uses TRBV11-2 and TRBJ2-6; D is tentatively TRBD1 or TRBD2 (7 bases each). This CDR3 is 17 amino acids long. CDR1 SGHAT and CDR2 FQNNGV come from the germline V gene. Trimming removed 5 bases from V and 4 bases from J, with 18 bases in between. CDR3 in DNA: TGTGCCAGCAGCCGCAGGGGGGGGGCGGTAGGGGCCAACGTCCTGACTTTC. Protein sequence: CASSRRGGAVGANVLTF.

This clonotype was seen at least ten times. The V call is TRBV15, the J call TRBJ2-4; 8 nucleotides line up with TRBD1. Germline V CDR1 and CDR2: LNHNV, YYDKDF (reference sequence). The V segment lost 0 bases and the J segment 8 bases; nucleotides outside the gene matches: 6. The CDR3 runs to 15 residues. CDR3 sequence: CATSRDLTGVYIQYF. The DNA of the CDR3 is TGTGCCACCAGCAGAGATCTGACAGGGGTATACATTCAGTACTTC.

This clonotype came up many times. The chain combines TRBV29-1 with TRBJ2-1, with 7 bases identical to TRBD1. Per germline, CDR1 SQVTM and CDR2 ANQGSEA. V trimming: 3 bases; J trimming: 2 bases; junction bases outside the gene matches: 10. This CDR3 has 16 amino acids. CDR3: CSVEFVRTGAYNEQFF. The DNA for the CDR3 is TGCAGCGTTGAGTTCGTCCGGACAGGAGCCTACAATGAGCAGTTCTTC.

The rearrangement joins TRBV20-1 to TRBJ1-2, with 11 positions matching TRBD1. This CDR3 contains 15 residues. Germline loops: CDR1 DFQATT, CDR2 SNEGSKA (reference sequence). Losses at the gene ends were 3 bases for V and 4 bases for J; bases not matched to a gene: 7. CDR3 DNA sequence: TGCAGTGCTAGCCCCGGACAGGGGGCGATCTATGGCTACACCTTC. Encoded protein: CSASPGQGAIYGYTF.

V gene TRBV20-1 combines with J gene TRBJ2-7, with D perhaps matching TRBD2 (6 bases). The CDR3 consists of 17 residues. The V gene's germline CDR1 is DFQATT and CDR2 SNEGSKA (reference sequence). V was trimmed by 1 base and J by 6 bases, leaving 25 bases between them. CDR3 in amino acids: CSARVLGLHGGPIEQYF. The CDR3 DNA reads as TGCAGTGCTAGAGTATTGGGTCTACATGGAGGGCCCATCGAGCAGTACTTC.

By share of the sample, this clonotype is medium-sized. The chain employs TRBV12-3 or TRBV12-4 and TRBJ2-7; unclear D gene. V lost 1 base, J lost 5 bases, and 9 bases lay in between. The CDR3 sequence is 13 residues long. The CDR3, as DNA: TGTGCCAGCAGTTTAGGGAAGTTCCACGAGCAGTACTTC. This gives the protein CASSLGKFHEQYF.

This clonotype was picked up a small number of times. CDR3 in amino acids: CASSPTDRPNNQPQHF. The CDR3 DNA sequence: TGTGCCAGCAGTCCCACGGACAGGCCTAACAATCAGCCCCAGCATTTT. V and J are TRBV6-5 and TRBJ1-5, with 7 bases lining up with TRBD1. CDR3 size: 16 residues. Per germline, CDR1 MNHEY and CDR2 SVGAGI. V gave up 5 bases and J gave up 3 bases; unmatched junction bases: 10.

The rearrangement uses TRBV19 and TRBJ1-1; 9 bases are a match to TRBD1. In germline, CDR1 is LNHDA, CDR2 SQIVND (reference sequence). Trimming took 4 bases from V and 7 from J; bases not matched to a gene: 7. This CDR3 is built from 14 residues. CDR3 nucleotide sequence: TGTGCCAGTAGTACCGGACAGGGGCTTGGTGAAGCTTTCTTT. It is translated as CASSTGQGLGEAFF.

This sequence joins TRBV9 and TRBJ2-7; 9 nucleotides align to TRBD2. Germline-derived CDR1 and CDR2 are SGDLS and YYNGEE. The CDR3 runs to 14 residues. The trim removed 1 base at V and 4 bases at J, leaving 3 bases unmatched. This CDR3 reads CASSVSSGSYEQYF. The CDR3 DNA follows: TGTGCCAGCAGCGTAAGTAGCGGGAGTTACGAGCAGTACTTC.

CDR3 region: CAWSEQGDQPQHF. DNA of the CDR3: TGTGCCTGGAGTGAGCAGGGGGATCAGCCCCAGCATTTT. The V and J genes are TRBV30 and TRBJ1-5; 7 bases are shared with TRBD1. The CDR3 spans 13 residues. Germline CDR1 reads GTSNPN; CDR2 reads SVGIG (reference sequence). Trimming took 1 base from V and 5 from J; bases not matched to a gene: 2.

The chain recombines TRBV18 with TRBJ2-5; D is perhaps TRBD2 (6 bases). Per germline, CDR1 KGHSH and CDR2 LQKENI. The CDR3 sequence is 14 residues long. Trimming took 6 bases from V and 2 from J, leaving 13 bases between them. The CDR3 DNA follows: TGTGCCAGCTCGACTAGTAGACTACAAGAGACCCAGTACTTC. Translating gives CASSTSRLQETQYF. Together with reference TRBV18 and TRBJ2-5, the CDR3 gives the full variable domain: NAGVMQNPRHLVRRRGQEARLRCSPMKGHSHVYWYRQLPEEGLKFMVYLQKENIIDESGMPKERFSAEFPKEGPSILRIQQVVRGDSAAYFCASSTSRLQETQYFGPGTRLLVL.

This clonotype was counted many times. V usage is TRBV7-3 and J usage is TRBJ2-1, with D perhaps assigned TRBD1 or TRBD2 (6 bases each). Trimming pared 5 bases from V and 8 bases from J, leaving 10 bases between. This CDR3 spans 12 amino acids. Germline assignment: CDR1 SGHTA and CDR2 FQGTGA. The CDR3 loop is CASSLRGDEQFF. The DNA of the CDR3 is TGTGCCAGCAGCCTGAGGGGGGATGAGCAGTTCTTC.

This clonotype was counted ten times or more. V gene TRBV9 combines with J gene TRBJ2-3; 8 bases fit TRBD1. Germline V gene lookup returns CDR1 SGDLS and CDR2 YYNGEE. Trimming at V came to 0 bases and at J to 4 bases, leaving 7 bases not matched to a gene. The CDR3 spans 16 residues. The chain's CDR3 is CASSVARTGYPDTQYF. CDR3 DNA: TGTGCCAGCAGCGTAGCGCGGACAGGGTATCCAGATACGCAGTATTTT.

There are a few counts of this clonotype. The V and J genes are TRBV29-1 and TRBJ2-7, with D perhaps TRBD1 or TRBD2 (5 bases each). Per the germline V gene, CDR1 is SQVTM and CDR2 is ANQGSEA. This CDR3 region has 11 residues. V lost 6 bases and J 9 bases, leaving 15 bases between the germline ends. For the CDR3, the DNA is TGCAGCGTCGCTGAGAGGGGTCTGCAGTACTTC. It codes for CSVAERGLQYF.

The J gene is TRBJ2-3, the V gene TRBV20-1; TRBD2 agrees at 11 bases. Germline V gene data show CDR1 as DFQATT and CDR2 as SNEGSKA (reference sequence). This CDR3 comprises 16 residues. V lost 3 bases and J lost 2; bases outside the gene matches: 7. The CDR3 reads CSAREGLAVNTDTQYF. The CDR3, as DNA: TGCAGTGCTAGGGAGGGACTAGCGGTTAACACAGATACGCAGTATTTT.

In this sample, this clonotype turned up a few times. The J gene is TRBJ2-5, the V gene TRBV9; D remains unclear. CDR3 length equals 16 residues. V lost 0 bases and J lost 0, with 12 bases in between. The V gene's germline CDR1 is SGDLS and CDR2 YYNGEE. The CDR3 loop reads CASSVVPQSNQETQYF. The CDR3 DNA sequence: TGTGCCAGCAGCGTAGTCCCTCAGTCGAACCAAGAGACCCAGTACTTC.

This clonotype appeared a few times. The gene calls are TRBV6-5 and TRBJ1-1; D perhaps matches TRBD1 (6 bases). The CDR3 covers 15 residues. Looked up from germline, CDR1 is MNHEY and CDR2 is SVGAGI. V lost 7 bases, J lost 4 bases, and 19 bases lay in between. In DNA, the CDR3 is TGTGCCAGCATTCCCCCATTTGCAGGGGTCACTGAAGCTTTCTTT. This translates into CASIPPFAGVTEAFF.

This clonotype came up a few times. The chain joins TRBV6-5 to TRBJ2-5; 7 nucleotides align to TRBD1. The trim removed 0 bases at V and 0 bases at J, leaving 4 bases unmatched. Per germline, CDR1 MNHEY and CDR2 SVGAGI. The CDR3 is 16 amino acids. This chain's CDR3 is CASSYSDREYQETQYF. In nucleotides, the CDR3 is TGTGCCAGCAGTTACTCCGACAGGGAGTACCAAGAGACCCAGTACTTC.

The rearrangement links TRBV24-1 to TRBJ2-7; maybe TRBD1 (6 bases). This CDR3 spans 20 amino acids. The germline V and J ends were trimmed by 4 bases and 0 bases, with 27 bases remaining between them. Germline assignment: CDR1 KGHDR and CDR2 SFDVKD. The CDR3 nucleotides are TGTGCCACCAGTGACTTACCGGGACATGGGGTACCCTATTGCTCCTACGAGCAGTACTTC. Its protein product is CATSDLPGHGVPYCSYEQYF.

This clonotype occurred a few times. The chain carries TRBV7-2 and TRBJ1-1; 7 positions match TRBD1. Germline V gene lookup returns CDR1 SGHTA and CDR2 FQGNSA. The J segment lost 11 bases and the V segment lost 5 bases, leaving 11 bases of the junction unmatched. CDR3 length: 13 residues. The CDR3 sequence is CASSTYRGPRAFF. The DNA of the CDR3 is TGTGCCAGCAGCACGTACAGGGGCCCCCGGGCTTTCTTT.

The chain is built from TRBV6-5 and TRBJ1-1; D is ambiguous. CDR1 MNHEY and CDR2 SVGAGI come from the germline V gene. The CDR3 covers 14 residues. V was pared by 6 bases and J by 2 bases, with 13 bases between. CDR3 region: CASRRSFANTEAFF. CDR3 nucleotides: TGTGCCAGCAGGCGGTCGTTTGCTAACACTGAAGCTTTCTTT.

Comment on this clonotype: Because the CDR3 is missing its conserved closing phenylalanine or tryptophan, this is likely a read error. V usage is TRBV30 and J usage is TRBJ2-3; 13 bases align to TRBD2. This CDR3 has 15 amino acids. Trimming removed 0 bases from V and 4 bases from J; junction bases left unmatched: 1. Germline assignment: CDR1 GTSNPN and CDR2 SVGIG (reference sequence). The CDR3 coding sequence is TGTGCCTGGAGTGTACTAGCGGGGGGGCCAGATACGCAGTATTCT. This sequence encodes CAWSVLAGGPDTQYS.

This clonotype was recorded at least ten times. The J gene is TRBJ2-7, the V gene TRBV4-3, with 9 nucleotides matching TRBD1. CDR1 is LGHNA, CDR2 YSLEER, per germline. The CDR3 loop spans 14 amino acids. The J segment lost 5 bases and the V segment lost 3 bases, leaving 5 bases of the junction unmatched. CDR3 DNA sequence: TGCGCCAGCAGCCAGGGGACAGGGCTCGACGAGCAGTACTTC. It codes for CASSQGTGLDEQYF.

The chain combines TRBV6-5 with TRBJ1-4, with 9 bases identical to TRBD1. After removal of 8 bases from V and 4 bases from J, the junction contained 8 bases not matched to a gene. Germline V gene lookup returns CDR1 MNHEY and CDR2 SVGAGI. The CDR3 runs 15 residues. Written as DNA, the CDR3 is TGTGCCAGCGGACCCGGGACAGGGAATAATGAAAAACTGTTTTTT. Translated, it gives CASGPGTGNNEKLFF.

This clonotype was counted ten times or more. The rearrangement uses TRBV9 and TRBJ1-6; no reliable D call. V was pared by 8 bases and J by 7 bases, with 13 bases between. CDR1 is SGDLS and CDR2 is YYNGEE in the germline V gene. The CDR3 is 13 amino acids. The CDR3 nucleotides read TGTGCCAGTAGATCATACGAAAATTCACCCCTCCACTTT. Residues: CASRSYENSPLHF.

This clonotype showed up many times. This sequence joins TRBV2 and TRBJ1-6; 7 bases are shared with TRBD1. V was pared by 0 bases and J by 10 bases, with 6 bases of the junction left unmatched. Germline CDR1 reads SNHLY; CDR2 reads FYNNEI. The CDR3 length is 15 residues. As DNA, the CDR3 is TGTGCCAGCAGTGAAGCGCAGGGGGTATACTCACCCCTCCACTTT. Protein: CASSEAQGVYSPLHF.

In its sample, this clonotype was seen many times. The V and J genes are TRBV4-2 and TRBJ2-3; 8 nucleotides align to TRBD2. Germline CDR1 is LGHNA and CDR2 is YNFKEQ. CDR3 length equals 15 residues. V was clipped by 8 bases and J by 4 bases; unmatched bases: 11. The CDR3: CASAMRGGIADTQYF. The CDR3 nucleotides are TGTGCCAGCGCTATGCGCGGGGGGATCGCAGATACGCAGTATTTT.

The V and J genes are TRBV5-1 and TRBJ1-2; no firm D call. This CDR3 spans 12 amino acids. V lost 0 bases and J lost 4, with 4 bases in between. Germline V gene lookup returns CDR1 SGHRS and CDR2 YFSETQ. This CDR3 is CASSLDFYGYTF. CDR3 sequence (DNA): TGCGCCAGCAGCTTGGATTTCTATGGCTACACCTTC.

This clonotype showed up many times. The genes are TRBV10-3 and TRBJ1-2; no firm D call. Germline V gene lookup returns CDR1 ENHRY and CDR2 SYGVKD. Trimming pared 3 bases from V and 5 bases from J, leaving 7 bases between. CDR3 length equals 12 residues. The CDR3 loop reads CAISEKGYGYTF. The CDR3 nucleotides read TGTGCCATCAGTGAAAAGGGTTATGGCTACACCTTC.